The source of this T cell receptor beta chain is a study of regulatory T cells. The primer mix had 52 TRBV and 13 TRBJ primers. The data were produced by immunoSEQ multiplex PCR, yet TCRdb's version contains in-frame clones alone and is incomplete. The data contain tens of thousands of clones, roughly 90% of them singletons. Points from the study as a whole: Skewed V and J usage and few unique V-J pairs marked patient repertoires, most in Tregs. In CD3G-deficient patients, conventional CD4+ T cells were enriched for hydrophobic CDR3 residues at positions 6 and 7.

With respect to this clone: Its target is unknown.

This clonotype was sampled from a child aged 5-17 years with CD3G deficiency. Sequencing was performed on conventional CD4+ T cells sorted from blood.

The CDR3 nucleotides read TGTGCCAGCAGTGAGATTCTAGGGGGGAACACTGAAGCTTTCTTT. Residues: CASSEILGGNTEAFF. V and J are TRBV6-1 and TRBJ1-1; the D gene is possibly TRBD1 (6 bases). CDR3 length: 15 amino acids. CDR1 is MNHNS and CDR2 is SASEGT in the germline V gene. V lost 3 bases, J lost 1 base, and 12 bases lay in between.